This T cell receptor beta chain was sequenced in a study of T-cell memory formation after mild COVID-19. Libraries for TCRalpha and TCRbeta carried sample barcodes and unique molecular identifiers via 5'RACE. Each CDR3 protein gets one entry after TCRdb re-called the 5' RACE reads with MiXCR. This sample has 250,000 to 300,000 distinct CDR3 sequences; 15% to 20% occur once, and the top ten carry approximately 23%. Broader study findings: The study found contracting CD4+ clones mainly in CM and EM and contracting CD8+ clones in EMRA. Prior to infection, memory already included some responding clones, suggesting cross-reactive memory joined. The study found balanced CD4/CD8 in clones contracting day 15 to 85 and a CD4+ lean in later expanders.

With 5 bases removed from V and 2 bases from J, the gap between germline ends came to 11 bases. This CDR3 has 14 amino acids. The germline CDR1 and CDR2 sequences are SGHVS and FNYEAQ. This clonotype was detected many times. Its antigen is not known. The specimen was PBMCs or a T cell subset sorted from them (not recorded which). The rearrangement joins TRBV7-6 to TRBJ2-3; TRBD1 might be the D (5 bases). The TCR sequence derives from a man aged 18 to 29 who had mild COVID-19 (a few samples of this study predate the infection). Cell type and time point are not known. The CDR3 nucleotides are TGTGCCAGCAGCCCAGGGTCAGTCACAGATACGCAGTATTTT. Its translation: CASSPGSVTDTQYF.